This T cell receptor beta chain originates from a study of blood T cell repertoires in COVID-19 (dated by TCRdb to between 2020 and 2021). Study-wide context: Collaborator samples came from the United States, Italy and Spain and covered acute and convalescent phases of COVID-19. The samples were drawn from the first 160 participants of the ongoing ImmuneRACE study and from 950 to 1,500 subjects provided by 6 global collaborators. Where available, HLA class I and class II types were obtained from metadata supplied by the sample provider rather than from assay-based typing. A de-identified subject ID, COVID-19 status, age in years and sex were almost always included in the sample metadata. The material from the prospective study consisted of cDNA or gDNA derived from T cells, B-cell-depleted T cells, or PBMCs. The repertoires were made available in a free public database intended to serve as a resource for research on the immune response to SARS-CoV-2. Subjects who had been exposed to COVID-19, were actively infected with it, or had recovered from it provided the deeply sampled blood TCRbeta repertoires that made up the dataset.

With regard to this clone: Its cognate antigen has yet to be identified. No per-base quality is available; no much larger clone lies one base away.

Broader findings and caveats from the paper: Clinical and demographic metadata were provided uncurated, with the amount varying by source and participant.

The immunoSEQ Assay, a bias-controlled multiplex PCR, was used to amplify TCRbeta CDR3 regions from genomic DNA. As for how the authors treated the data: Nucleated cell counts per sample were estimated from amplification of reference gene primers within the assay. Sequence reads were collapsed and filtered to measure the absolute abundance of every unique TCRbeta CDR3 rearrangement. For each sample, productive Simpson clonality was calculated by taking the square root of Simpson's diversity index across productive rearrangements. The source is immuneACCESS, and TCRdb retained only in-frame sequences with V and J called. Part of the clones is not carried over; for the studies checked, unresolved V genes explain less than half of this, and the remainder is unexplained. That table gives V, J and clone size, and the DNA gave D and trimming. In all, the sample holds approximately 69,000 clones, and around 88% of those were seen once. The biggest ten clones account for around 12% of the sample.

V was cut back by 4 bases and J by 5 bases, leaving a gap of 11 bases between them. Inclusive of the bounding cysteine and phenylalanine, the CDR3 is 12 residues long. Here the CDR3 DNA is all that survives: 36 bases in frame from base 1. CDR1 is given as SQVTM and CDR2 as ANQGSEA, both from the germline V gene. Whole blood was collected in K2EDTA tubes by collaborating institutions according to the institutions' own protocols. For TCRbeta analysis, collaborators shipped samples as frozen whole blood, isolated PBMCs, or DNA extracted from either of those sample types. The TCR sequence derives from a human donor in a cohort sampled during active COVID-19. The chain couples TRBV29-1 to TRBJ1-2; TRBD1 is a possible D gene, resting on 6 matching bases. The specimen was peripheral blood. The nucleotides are TGCAGCGTTGGAGGGGGGGAATATGGCTACACCTTC. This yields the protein CSVGGGEYGYTF.